This T cell receptor (beta chain) was captured by sequencing in a study of T cells in tumors after PD-1 blockade. V shed 1 base and J shed 0 bases, with 10 bases lying between them. The germline CDR1 and CDR2 sequences are MDHEN and SYDVKM. The CDR3 runs to 16 residues. Assay: immunoSEQ multiplex PCR; the TCRdb copy retains only in-frame clones and omits some. The top ten hold approximately 15% of the sample, which has 45,000 to 60,000 clones, roughly three quarters seen once. The genes are TRBV28 and TRBJ2-4, with D possibly matching TRBD1 (5 bases). This clonotype was sampled from a human donor with basal cell carcinoma. The specimen comprised PBMCs, sampled before anti-PD-1 treatment. As DNA, the CDR3 is TGTGCCAGCAGTTTATCAGGGAAGGGAGCCAAAAACATTCAGTACTTC. It is translated as CASSLSGKGAKNIQYF.